The T cell receptor (beta chain) described here comes from a study of response to subunit inactivated influenza vaccine. Each CDR3 protein is one row after TCRdb ran MiXCR on the RT-PCR reads. The sample lists 650,000 or so distinct CDR3 sequences, around 15% seen once, with 7.5% to 9% in the top ten. The CDR3 length is 14 residues. Looked up from germline, CDR1 is MGHRA and CDR2 is YSYEKL. Trimming left V 3 bases short and J 1 base short, with 9 bases between. Remarks on this clonotype: Its antigen is currently unknown.

Findings and limits, study-wide: The authors proposed limited new T cell recruitment per seasonal influenza vaccination.

This clonotype originated in a man in his fifties who received an inactivated influenza vaccine. Sequences were derived from PBMCs from blood, sampled approximately 15 days before vaccination. The V call is TRBV4-1, the J call TRBJ2-5; no firm D call. This CDR3 is CASSHRAGQETQYF. The CDR3 DNA reads as TGCGCCAGCAGCCATCGGGCAGGCCAAGAGACCCAGTACTTC.